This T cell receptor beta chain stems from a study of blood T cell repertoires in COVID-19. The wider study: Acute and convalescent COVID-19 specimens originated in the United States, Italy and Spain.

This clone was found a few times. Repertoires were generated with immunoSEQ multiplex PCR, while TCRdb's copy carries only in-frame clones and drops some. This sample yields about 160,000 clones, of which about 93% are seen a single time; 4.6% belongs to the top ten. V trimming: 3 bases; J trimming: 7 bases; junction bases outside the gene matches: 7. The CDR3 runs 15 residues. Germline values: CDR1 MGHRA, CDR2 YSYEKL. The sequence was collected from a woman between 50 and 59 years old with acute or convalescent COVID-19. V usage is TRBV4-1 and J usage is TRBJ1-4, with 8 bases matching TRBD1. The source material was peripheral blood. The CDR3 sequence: CASSHGQGTGEKLFF. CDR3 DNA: TGCGCCAGCAGCCATGGACAGGGAACGGGTGAAAAACTGTTTTTT.